Only a few counts were recorded for the clone carrying this TCR beta chain. The antigen is unknown. These data originate in a study of OX40 agonist ivuxolimab in advanced cancers. Findings and caveats of the study: Both CD4+ and CD8+ T cell populations in blood had undergone clonal expansion by week 6 at 0.1 to 3.0 mg/kg.

Blood sampling took place at baseline, cycle 4 day 1, and cycle 7 day 1. Produced via immunoSEQ multiplex PCR; TCRdb's table is partial and in-frame only. The sample holds tens of thousands of clones; about 82% are singletons and the top ten take approximately 10%. V was shortened by 8 bases and J by 5 bases, with 18 bases between the two germline ends. The CDR3 sequence is 14 residues long. Germline-derived CDR1 and CDR2 are SNHLY and FYNNEI. This sample comprised CD4+ or CD8+ T cells sorted from blood, obtained in a trial of the OX40 agonist ivuxolimab. The clonotype originates from an adult with an advanced solid tumor such as melanoma, head and neck, liver or kidney cancer. This chain links TRBV2 with TRBJ2-5, with a weak D call TRBD1 (6 bases). The CDR3 protein is CASLEAQGGETQYF. Here the CDR3 DNA reads TGTGCCAGCCTTGAGGCACAGGGCGGTGAGACCCAGTACTTC.